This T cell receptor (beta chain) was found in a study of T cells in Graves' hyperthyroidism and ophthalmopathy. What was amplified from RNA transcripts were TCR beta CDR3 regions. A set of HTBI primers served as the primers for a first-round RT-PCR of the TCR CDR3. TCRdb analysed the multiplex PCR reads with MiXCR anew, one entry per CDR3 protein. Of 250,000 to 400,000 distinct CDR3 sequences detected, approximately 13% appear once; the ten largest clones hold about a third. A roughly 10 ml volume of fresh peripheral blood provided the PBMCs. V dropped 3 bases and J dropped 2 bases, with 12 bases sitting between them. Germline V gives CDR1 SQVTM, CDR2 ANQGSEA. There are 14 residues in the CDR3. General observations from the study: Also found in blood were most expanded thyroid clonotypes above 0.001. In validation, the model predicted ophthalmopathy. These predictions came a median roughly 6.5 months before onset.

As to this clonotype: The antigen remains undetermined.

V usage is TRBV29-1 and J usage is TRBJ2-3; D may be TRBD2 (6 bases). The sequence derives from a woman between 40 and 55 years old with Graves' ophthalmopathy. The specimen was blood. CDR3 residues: CSVDSSGYTDTQYF. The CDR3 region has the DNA TGCAGCGTTGATAGTAGCGGTTACACAGATACGCAGTATTTT.